This T cell receptor beta chain was obtained from a study of shared clonotypes between healthy human individuals. Findings of the study overall: Large sequencing depth failed to make sorted-subset sequencing complete, rarefaction showed.

Points on this clone: Its specificity is unknown.

Assay execution proceeded at the deep level. Per the authors' pipeline: ImmunoSEQ sequences covered only the junction and lacked quality scores; filtering therefore differed. TCRdb's table, derived via immunoSEQ multiplex PCR, lists solely in-frame clones and lacks some. Clone size and V and J calls were adopted from that table, with D and trimming inferred from the DNA. Here the sample spans around 1.1 million clones, about 80% being singletons. The sequence derives from a man younger than 30 in good health. Some clones in this sample may be carry-over from other donors' samples. The sample comprised memory CD4+ T cells from PBMCs. Stated subset: CD45RA-negative fraction.

The CDR3, as DNA: TGTGCCAGCAGCCGGGGGGCGTACGAGCAGTACTTC. Its protein is CASSRGAYEQYF. The chain joins TRBV2 to TRBJ2-7; D may be TRBD2 (7 bases). Germline CDR1 is SNHLY and CDR2 is FYNNEI. The length of the CDR3 is 12 residues. V lost 6 bases, J lost 4 bases, and 10 bases lay in between.